This T cell receptor (beta chain) was recorded in a study of STAT3 mutations in large granular lymphocyte leukemia. Study findings and constraints: At least one immunodominant TCR beta clonotype appeared in every T-cell large granular lymphocyte leukemia patient.

This CDR3 comprises 15 residues. V shed 6 bases and J shed 2 bases, with 13 bases lying between them. Germline lookup yields CDR1 WNHNN and CDR2 SYGVQD (reference sequence). This clone was recorded a few times. The antigen remains undetermined. Libraries were prepared by immunoSEQ multiplex PCR; TCRdb keeps only in-frame clonotypes and omits some of them. The sample holds about 9,700 clones, around nine tenths seen once. This TCR was sampled from a man aged 60 to 75 with T-cell large granular lymphocyte leukemia. Some clones in this sample may be carry-over from other donors' samples. The chain is built from TRBV10-1 and TRBJ2-2, with a weak D call TRBD1 (5 bases). The specimen was peripheral blood mononuclear cells. In DNA form, the CDR3 reads TGCGCCAGCAGCCCCAGGGAAACTAACACCGGGGAGCTGTTTTTT. This gives the protein CASSPRETNTGELFF.